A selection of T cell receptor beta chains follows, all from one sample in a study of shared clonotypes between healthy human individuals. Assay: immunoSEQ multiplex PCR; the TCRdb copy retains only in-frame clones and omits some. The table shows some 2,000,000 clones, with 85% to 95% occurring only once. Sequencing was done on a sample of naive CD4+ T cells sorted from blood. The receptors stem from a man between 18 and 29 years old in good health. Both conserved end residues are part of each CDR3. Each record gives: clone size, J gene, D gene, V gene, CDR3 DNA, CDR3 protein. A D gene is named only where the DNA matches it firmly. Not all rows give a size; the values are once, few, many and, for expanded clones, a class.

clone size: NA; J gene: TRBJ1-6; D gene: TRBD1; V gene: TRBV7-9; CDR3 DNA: TGTGCCAGCAGCTTGGGGACAGACTATAATTCACCCCTCCACTTT; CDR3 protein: CASSLGTDYNSPLHF
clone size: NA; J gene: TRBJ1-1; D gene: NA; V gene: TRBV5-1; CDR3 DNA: TGCGCCAGCAGCTTGGACGGCGGAACTGAAGCTTTCTTT; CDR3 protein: CASSLDGGTEAFF
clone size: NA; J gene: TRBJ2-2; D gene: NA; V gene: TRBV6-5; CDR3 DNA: TGTGCCAGCAGCTTGCCCGGCACCGGGGAGCTGTTTTTT; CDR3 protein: CASSLPGTGELFF
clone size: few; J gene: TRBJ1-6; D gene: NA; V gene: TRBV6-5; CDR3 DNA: TGTGCCAGCAGCTCCCAGGGTTCACCCCTCCACTTT; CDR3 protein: CASSSQGSPLHF
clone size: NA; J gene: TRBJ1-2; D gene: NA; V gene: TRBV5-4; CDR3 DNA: TGTGCCAGCAGCTTGGCCACAGGGAAAGGATATGGCTACACCTTC; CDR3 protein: CASSLATGKGYGYTF
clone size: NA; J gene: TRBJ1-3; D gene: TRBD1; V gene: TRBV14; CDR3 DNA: TGTGCCAGCAGCCAAGGACAGGGTTATAGAAACACCATATATTTT; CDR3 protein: CASSQGQGYRNTIYF
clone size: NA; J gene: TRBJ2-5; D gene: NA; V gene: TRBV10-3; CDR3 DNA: TGTGCCATCAGTGAGGAGGGCGAGACCCAGTACTTC; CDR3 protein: CAISEEGETQYF
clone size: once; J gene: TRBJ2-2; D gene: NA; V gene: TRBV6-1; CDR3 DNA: TGTGCCAGCAGTGATATACAGAGTTACACCGGGGAGCTGTTTTTT; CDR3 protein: CASSDIQSYTGELFF
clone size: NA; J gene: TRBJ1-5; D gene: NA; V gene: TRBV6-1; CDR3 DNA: TGTGCCAGCAGTGAAGATCCTCATCAGCCCCAGCATTTT; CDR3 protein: CASSEDPHQPQHF
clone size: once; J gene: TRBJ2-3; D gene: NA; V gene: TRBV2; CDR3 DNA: TGTGCCTCCTCGGGGGGCACAGATACGCAGTATTTT; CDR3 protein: CASSGGTDTQYF
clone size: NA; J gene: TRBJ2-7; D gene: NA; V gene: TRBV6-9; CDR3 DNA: TGTGCCAGCATAAAAAACAGCCCCTACGAGCAGTACTTC; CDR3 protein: CASIKNSPYEQYF
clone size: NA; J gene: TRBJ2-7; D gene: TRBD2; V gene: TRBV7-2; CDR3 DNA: TGTGCCAGCAGCTTAGGTACTAGCGGTAGGAACGAGCAGTACTTC; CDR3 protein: CASSLGTSGRNEQYF
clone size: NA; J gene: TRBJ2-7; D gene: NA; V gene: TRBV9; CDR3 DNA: TGTGCCAGCAGCGTAACGCCGAGCTCCTACGAGCAGTACTTC; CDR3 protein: CASSVTPSSYEQYF
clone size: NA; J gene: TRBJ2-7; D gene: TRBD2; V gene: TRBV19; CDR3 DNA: TGTGCCAGTAGTGGTGGACTAGCGGGGGCATCCTACGAGCAGTACTTC; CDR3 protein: CASSGGLAGASYEQYF
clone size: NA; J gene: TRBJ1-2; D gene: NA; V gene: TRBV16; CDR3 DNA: TGTGCCAGCAGCCAACCCCCGGGGGACTATGGCTACACCTTC; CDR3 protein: CASSQPPGDYGYTF
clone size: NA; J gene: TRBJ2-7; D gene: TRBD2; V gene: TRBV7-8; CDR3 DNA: TGTGCCAGCGCGAGACTAGCGGGAGGCTACGAGCAGTACTTC; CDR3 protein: CASARLAGGYEQYF
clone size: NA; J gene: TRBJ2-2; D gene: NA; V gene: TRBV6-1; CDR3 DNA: TGTGCCAGCAGCCACGTGCGGGCCGGGGAGCTGTTTTTT; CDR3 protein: CASSHVRAGELFF
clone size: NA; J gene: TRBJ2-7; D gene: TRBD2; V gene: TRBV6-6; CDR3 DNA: TGTGCCAGCAGTCAGAGACTAGCGGTAAAGTACTTC; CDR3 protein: CASSQRLAVKYF
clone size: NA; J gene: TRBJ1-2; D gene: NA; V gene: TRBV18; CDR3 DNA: TGTGCCAGCTCACCACGGGACCTTAACTATGGCTACACCTTC; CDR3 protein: CASSPRDLNYGYTF
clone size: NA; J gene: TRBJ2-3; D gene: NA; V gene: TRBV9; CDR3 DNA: TGTGCCAGCAGCGTCCAGCCCTTGTCTAGCACAGATACGCAGTATTTT; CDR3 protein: CASSVQPLSSTDTQYF
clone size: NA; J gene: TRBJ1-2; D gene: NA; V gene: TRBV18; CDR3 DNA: TGTGCCAGCTCACCATCGACAGAGGCCTATGGCTACACCTTC; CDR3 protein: CASSPSTEAYGYTF
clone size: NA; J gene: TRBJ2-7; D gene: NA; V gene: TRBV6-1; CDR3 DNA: TGTGCCAGCAGCGGCCGCCGCAGCTCCTACGAGCAGTACTTC; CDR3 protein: CASSGRRSSYEQYF
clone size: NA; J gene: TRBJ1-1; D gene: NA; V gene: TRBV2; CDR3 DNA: TGTGCCAGCAGTCGGACAGAGCGGAGCACTGAAGCTTTCTTT; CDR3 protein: CASSRTERSTEAFF
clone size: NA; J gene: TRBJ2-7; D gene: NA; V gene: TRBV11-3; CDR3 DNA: TGTGCCAGCAGCTTAGTACAATACGAGCAGTACTTC; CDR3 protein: CASSLVQYEQYF
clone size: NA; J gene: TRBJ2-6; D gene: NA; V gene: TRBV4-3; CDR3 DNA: TGCGCCAGCAGCCAAGATAATTGGCAGGGGATAGCTGGGGCCAACGTCCTGACTTTC; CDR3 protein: CASSQDNWQGIAGANVLTF
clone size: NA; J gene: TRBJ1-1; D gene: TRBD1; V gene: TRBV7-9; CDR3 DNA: TGTGCCAGCAGCCCGACAGGGGGGACCACTGAAGCTTTCTTT; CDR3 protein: CASSPTGGTTEAFF
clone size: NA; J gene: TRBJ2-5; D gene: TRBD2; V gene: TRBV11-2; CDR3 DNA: TGTGCCAGCAGGGGACTAGCGCGGGGTCTCCAAGAGACCCAGTACTTC; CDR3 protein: CASRGLARGLQETQYF
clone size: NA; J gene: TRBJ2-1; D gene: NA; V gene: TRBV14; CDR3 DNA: TGTGCCAGCAGCCGCCGTGAGGGGGTGGTATACAATGAGCAGTTCTTC; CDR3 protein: CASSRREGVVYNEQFF
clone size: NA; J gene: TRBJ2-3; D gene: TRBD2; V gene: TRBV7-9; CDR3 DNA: TGTGCCAGCAGCCTACGACCGGGACTAGCGGGGGCAGATACGCAGTATTTT; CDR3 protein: CASSLRPGLAGADTQYF
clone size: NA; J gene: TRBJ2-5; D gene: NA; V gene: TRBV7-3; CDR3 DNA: TGTGCCAGCAGCTTATTCGGGCAAGAGACCCAGTACTTC; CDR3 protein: CASSLFGQETQYF
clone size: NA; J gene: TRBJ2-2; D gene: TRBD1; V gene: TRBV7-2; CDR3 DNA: TGTGCCAGCAGCTTACTGTATATGGACAGGGGCGGCGGGGAGCTGTTTTTT; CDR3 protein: CASSLLYMDRGGGELFF
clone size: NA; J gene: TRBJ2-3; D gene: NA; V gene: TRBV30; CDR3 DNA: TGTGCCTGGGCCCGGGACATGAGCACAGATACGCAGTATTTT; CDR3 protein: CAWARDMSTDTQYF
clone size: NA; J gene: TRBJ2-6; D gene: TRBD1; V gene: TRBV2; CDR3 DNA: TGTGCCAGCAGTGGCAGGGGGCGCGGGGCCAACGTCCTGACTTTC; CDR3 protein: CASSGRGRGANVLTF
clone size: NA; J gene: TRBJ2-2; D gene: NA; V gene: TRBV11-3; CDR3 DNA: TGTGCCAGCAGCTCTTTCAGCGGGGAGCTGTTTTTT; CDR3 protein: CASSSFSGELFF
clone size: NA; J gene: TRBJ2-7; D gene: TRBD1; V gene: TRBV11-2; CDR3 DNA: TGTGCCAGCAGCTCCCCACGGCAGGGGGCCTACGAGCAGTACTTC; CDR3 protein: CASSSPRQGAYEQYF
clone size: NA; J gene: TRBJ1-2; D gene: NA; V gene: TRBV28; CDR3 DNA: TGTGCCAGCAGTTTATCGAGTCGGCAGGGTGCAAACTATGGCTACACCTTC; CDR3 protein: CASSLSSRQGANYGYTF
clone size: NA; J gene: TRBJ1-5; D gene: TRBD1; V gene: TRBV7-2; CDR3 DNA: TGTGCCAGCAGCCGGACAGGGGCCTATAGCAATCAGCCCCAGCATTTT; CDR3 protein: CASSRTGAYSNQPQHF
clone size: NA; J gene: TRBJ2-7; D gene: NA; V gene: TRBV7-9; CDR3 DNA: TGTGCCAGCAGCCTCCCGCCGGACTACGAGCAGTACTTC; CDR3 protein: CASSLPPDYEQYF
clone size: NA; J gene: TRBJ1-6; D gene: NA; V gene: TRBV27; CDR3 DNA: TGTGCCAGCAGTTTAAGGCCCCAGGGAGGTTCACCCCTCCACTTT; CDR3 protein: CASSLRPQGGSPLHF
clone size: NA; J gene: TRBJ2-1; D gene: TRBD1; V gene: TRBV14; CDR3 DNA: TGTGCCAGCAGCCAACCTGGGACAGGTGTAGACAATGAGCAGTTCTTC; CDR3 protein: CASSQPGTGVDNEQFF
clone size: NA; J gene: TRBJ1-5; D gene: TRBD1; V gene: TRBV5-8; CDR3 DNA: TGTGCCAGCAGCTTACGGTGGACAGGGGCGAATCAGCCCCAGCATTTT; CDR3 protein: CASSLRWTGANQPQHF